Listed below are T cell receptor beta chains from one sample, sequenced in a study of CD8 T cells in ankylosing spondylitis. TCRdb re-called the 5' RACE reads with MiXCR, one entry per CDR3 protein. The sample lists 250,000 to 350,000 distinct CDR3 sequences, about 19% occurring once. Input material: blood, either unsorted or a sorted T cell fraction (not recorded which). These receptors all come from a male donor with ankylosing spondylitis or in good health (not recorded which). Both conserved end residues are part of each CDR3. D genes are given only for firm matches. A row's size may be missing; if present it is once, few, many or a size class.

J gene: TRBJ2-1; clone size: -; D gene: -; V gene: TRBV11-2; CDR3 protein: CASSSNLLGHGIPNEQFF; CDR3 DNA: TGTGCCAGCAGCTCTAATCTTCTCGGACACGGGATTCCCAATGAGCAGTTCTTC
J gene: TRBJ2-1; clone size: -; D gene: TRBD2; V gene: TRBV12-3/TRBV12-4; CDR3 protein: CASSLRGIINEQFF; CDR3 DNA: TGTGCCAGCAGTTTGCGGGGGATAATCAATGAGCAGTTCTTC
J gene: TRBJ1-6; clone size: many; D gene: TRBD1; V gene: TRBV5-1; CDR3 protein: CASSLGIPGQGGSPLHF; CDR3 DNA: TGCGCCAGCAGCTTGGGGATCCCAGGACAGGGGGGATCACCCCTCCACTTT
J gene: TRBJ2-5; clone size: -; D gene: -; V gene: TRBV10-2; CDR3 protein: CASSEPVALETQYF; CDR3 DNA: TGCGCCAGCAGTGAGCCTGTAGCGTTGGAGACCCAGTACTTC
J gene: TRBJ2-5; clone size: -; D gene: TRBD2; V gene: TRBV28; CDR3 protein: CASSPPGLAGGKTQYF; CDR3 DNA: TGTGCCAGCAGTCCGCCGGGACTAGCGGGAGGGAAGACCCAGTACTTC
J gene: TRBJ2-2; clone size: many; D gene: -; V gene: TRBV9; CDR3 protein: CASSVMTGNTGELFF; CDR3 DNA: TGTGCCAGCAGCGTTATGACGGGGAACACCGGGGAGCTGTTTTTT
J gene: TRBJ2-6; clone size: once; D gene: TRBD1; V gene: TRBV5-4; CDR3 protein: CASSYGTGGRANVLTF; CDR3 DNA: TGTGCCAGCAGCTACGGGACAGGGGGCAGGGCCAACGTCCTGACTTTC
J gene: TRBJ1-3; clone size: -; D gene: TRBD1; V gene: TRBV13; CDR3 protein: CASSWTGTGNTIYF; CDR3 DNA: TGTGCCAGCAGCTGGACAGGGACTGGAAACACCATATATTTT
J gene: TRBJ2-3; clone size: few; D gene: TRBD2; V gene: TRBV29-1; CDR3 protein: CSVRLPSGGALSTDTQYF; CDR3 DNA: TGCAGCGTTAGACTGCCTAGCGGGGGGGCCCTAAGCACAGATACGCAGTATTTT
J gene: TRBJ1-1; clone size: -; D gene: -; V gene: TRBV7-8; CDR3 protein: CASSLGGNEGAFF; CDR3 DNA: TGTGCCAGCAGCTTAGGCGGAAACGAAGGGGCTTTCTTT
J gene: TRBJ2-2; clone size: few; D gene: TRBD1; V gene: TRBV5-1; CDR3 protein: CASSLKQGATGELFF; CDR3 DNA: TGCGCCAGCAGCTTGAAACAGGGGGCAACCGGGGAGCTGTTTTTT
J gene: TRBJ2-3; clone size: few; D gene: -; V gene: TRBV6-5; CDR3 protein: CASSSQADTQYF; CDR3 DNA: TGTGCCAGCAGTTCCCAGGCAGATACGCAGTATTTT
J gene: TRBJ2-2; clone size: few; D gene: -; V gene: TRBV3-1; CDR3 protein: CASSQDIGQLRPGELFF; CDR3 DNA: TGTGCCAGCAGCCAAGATATTGGGCAGCTAAGGCCCGGGGAGCTGTTTTTT
J gene: TRBJ2-2; clone size: few; D gene: TRBD1; V gene: TRBV4-1; CDR3 protein: CASSSPGQGTNTGELFF; CDR3 DNA: TGCGCCAGCAGCTCCCCGGGACAGGGGACGAACACCGGGGAGCTGTTTTTT
J gene: TRBJ1-1; clone size: few; D gene: -; V gene: TRBV12-3/TRBV12-4; CDR3 protein: CASSLVAGRGVAFF; CDR3 DNA: TGTGCCAGCAGTTTGGTCGCGGGCCGGGGTGTAGCTTTCTTT
J gene: TRBJ2-3; clone size: many; D gene: TRBD1; V gene: TRBV28; CDR3 protein: CASSLPGQGVGTDTQYF; CDR3 DNA: TGTGCCAGCAGTTTACCAGGACAGGGGGTCGGCACAGATACGCAGTATTTT
J gene: TRBJ1-5; clone size: -; D gene: -; V gene: TRBV5-1; CDR3 protein: CASRREINQPQHF; CDR3 DNA: TGCGCCAGCCGAAGGGAGATCAATCAGCCCCAGCATTTT
J gene: TRBJ2-3; clone size: -; D gene: TRBD2; V gene: TRBV4-1; CDR3 protein: CASSPAGVDTQYF; CDR3 DNA: TGCGCCAGCAGCCCCGCGGGGGTGGATACGCAGTATTTT
J gene: TRBJ1-2; clone size: -; D gene: -; V gene: TRBV6-5; CDR3 protein: CASSYSGYGYTF; CDR3 DNA: TGTGCCAGCAGTTACTCCGGGTATGGCTACACCTTC
J gene: TRBJ2-1; clone size: -; D gene: -; V gene: TRBV14; CDR3 protein: CASSPDRPSEQFF; CDR3 DNA: TGTGCCAGCAGCCCGGACAGACCCAGTGAGCAGTTCTTC
J gene: TRBJ2-1; clone size: few; D gene: TRBD2; V gene: TRBV11-1; CDR3 protein: CASSFRTSGKSSYNEQFF; CDR3 DNA: TGTGCCAGCAGCTTTAGGACTAGCGGTAAGAGCTCCTACAATGAGCAGTTCTTC
J gene: TRBJ2-5; clone size: few; D gene: -; V gene: TRBV5-1; CDR3 protein: CASSLWSSQETQYF; CDR3 DNA: TGCGCCAGCAGCTTGTGGTCGAGCCAAGAGACCCAGTACTTC
J gene: TRBJ2-5; clone size: few; D gene: -; V gene: TRBV5-6; CDR3 protein: CASSPWTNEETQYF; CDR3 DNA: TGTGCCAGCAGCCCCTGGACTAACGAAGAGACCCAGTACTTC
J gene: TRBJ1-2; clone size: -; D gene: TRBD1; V gene: TRBV5-1; CDR3 protein: CASSGRTGTNYGYTF; CDR3 DNA: TGCGCCAGCAGCGGAAGGACAGGGACTAACTATGGCTACACCTTC
J gene: TRBJ2-2; clone size: -; D gene: -; V gene: TRBV9; CDR3 protein: CASSVSRVTGELFF; CDR3 DNA: TGTGCCAGCAGCGTAAGCAGGGTCACCGGGGAGCTGTTTTTT
J gene: TRBJ2-1; clone size: -; D gene: TRBD1; V gene: TRBV11-2; CDR3 protein: CASRSRFGTGTYNEQFF; CDR3 DNA: TGTGCCAGCAGATCAAGATTCGGGACAGGGACCTACAATGAGCAGTTCTTC
J gene: TRBJ2-2; clone size: few; D gene: -; V gene: TRBV3-1; CDR3 protein: CASSQDWAGIELFF; CDR3 DNA: TGTGCCAGCAGCCAAGATTGGGCAGGCATCGAGCTGTTTTTT
J gene: TRBJ1-4; clone size: -; D gene: TRBD1; V gene: TRBV7-7; CDR3 protein: CASSLDYRDRGEKLFF; CDR3 DNA: TGTGCTAGCAGCTTAGATTACCGGGACAGGGGTGAAAAACTGTTTTTT
J gene: TRBJ2-3; clone size: -; D gene: -; V gene: TRBV3-1; CDR3 protein: CASSRQVRTDTQYF; CDR3 DNA: TGTGCCAGCAGTAGACAGGTCCGCACAGATACGCAGTATTTT
J gene: TRBJ2-1; clone size: -; D gene: TRBD2; V gene: TRBV24-1; CDR3 protein: CATSDPTSGGSDEQFF; CDR3 DNA: TGTGCCACCAGTGATCCGACTAGCGGGGGGAGCGATGAGCAGTTCTTC
J gene: TRBJ2-5; clone size: -; D gene: TRBD2; V gene: TRBV11-1; CDR3 protein: CASTLRPPGLARETQYF; CDR3 DNA: TGTGCCAGCACCTTACGGCCTCCGGGACTAGCGCGGGAGACCCAGTACTTC
J gene: TRBJ1-1; clone size: -; D gene: -; V gene: TRBV15; CDR3 protein: CATSAHPTGTEAFF; CDR3 DNA: TGTGCCACCAGCGCCCACCCGACAGGAACTGAAGCTTTCTTT
J gene: TRBJ1-6; clone size: -; D gene: -; V gene: TRBV4-1; CDR3 protein: CASSQDYGPGPPLHF; CDR3 DNA: TGCGCCAGCAGCCAAGATTATGGGCCTGGGCCACCCCTCCACTTT
J gene: TRBJ2-1; clone size: -; D gene: -; V gene: TRBV6-1; CDR3 protein: CASSPNLALGEQFF; CDR3 DNA: TGTGCCAGCAGTCCTAATCTGGCCTTGGGTGAGCAGTTCTTC
J gene: TRBJ2-1; clone size: many; D gene: -; V gene: TRBV29-1; CDR3 protein: CSVSGPGEQFF; CDR3 DNA: TGCAGCGTTAGCGGGCCGGGGGAGCAGTTCTTC
J gene: TRBJ1-5; clone size: few; D gene: -; V gene: TRBV27; CDR3 protein: CASKGIEPNQPQHF; CDR3 DNA: TGTGCCAGCAAAGGGATCGAGCCCAATCAGCCCCAGCATTTT
J gene: TRBJ2-2; clone size: -; D gene: -; V gene: TRBV29-1; CDR3 protein: CSVEGRGIYTGELFF; CDR3 DNA: TGCAGCGTGGAGGGTCGGGGTATTTACACCGGGGAGCTGTTTTTT
J gene: TRBJ2-1; clone size: few; D gene: -; V gene: TRBV3-1; CDR3 protein: CASSQPFGRGDEQFF; CDR3 DNA: TGTGCCAGCAGCCAACCGTTCGGACGAGGCGATGAGCAGTTCTTC
J gene: TRBJ2-1; clone size: many; D gene: TRBD1; V gene: TRBV2; CDR3 protein: CASRRAGGFYEQFF; CDR3 DNA: TGTGCCAGTAGAAGGGCAGGGGGTTTCTATGAGCAGTTCTTC
J gene: TRBJ1-4; clone size: few; D gene: -; V gene: TRBV2; CDR3 protein: CASSDIGEKLFF; CDR3 DNA: TGTGCCAGCAGTGATATAGGGGAAAAACTGTTTTTT
J gene: TRBJ2-5; clone size: many; D gene: -; V gene: TRBV5-1; CDR3 protein: CASSSGQGGETQYF; CDR3 DNA: TGCGCCAGCAGCTCTGGACAGGGAGGGGAGACCCAGTACTTC
J gene: TRBJ1-4; clone size: -; D gene: TRBD1; V gene: TRBV20-1; CDR3 protein: CSAGETGGYEKLFF; CDR3 DNA: TGCAGTGCTGGGGAGACAGGGGGCTACGAAAAACTGTTTTTT
J gene: TRBJ2-1; clone size: few; D gene: -; V gene: TRBV27; CDR3 protein: CASSLRARLGYNEQFF; CDR3 DNA: TGTGCCAGCAGTTTAAGGGCACGCCTGGGGTACAATGAGCAGTTCTTC
J gene: TRBJ2-1; clone size: -; D gene: -; V gene: TRBV15; CDR3 protein: CATSRDGGSYNEQFF; CDR3 DNA: TGTGCCACCAGCAGAGATGGAGGGTCCTACAATGAGCAGTTCTTC
J gene: TRBJ2-4; clone size: -; D gene: TRBD2; V gene: TRBV12-3/TRBV12-4; CDR3 protein: CASSTGTRSPGIQYF; CDR3 DNA: TGTGCCAGCAGCACTGGGACTAGGTCCCCCGGCATTCAGTACTTC
J gene: TRBJ1-1; clone size: many; D gene: -; V gene: TRBV5-1; CDR3 protein: CASSWTPPGGTF; CDR3 DNA: TGCGCCAGCAGCTGGACCCCCCCCGGGGGTACGTTT